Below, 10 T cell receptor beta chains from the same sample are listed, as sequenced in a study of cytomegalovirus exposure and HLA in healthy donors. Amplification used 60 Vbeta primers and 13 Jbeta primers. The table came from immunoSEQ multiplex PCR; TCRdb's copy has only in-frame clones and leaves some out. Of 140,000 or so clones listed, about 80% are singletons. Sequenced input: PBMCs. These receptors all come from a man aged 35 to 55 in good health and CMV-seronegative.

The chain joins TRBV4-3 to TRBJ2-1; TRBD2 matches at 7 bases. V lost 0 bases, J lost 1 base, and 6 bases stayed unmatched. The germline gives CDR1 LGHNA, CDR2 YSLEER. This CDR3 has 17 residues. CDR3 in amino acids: CASSQDWGGGSYNEQFF. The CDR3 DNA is TGCGCCAGCAGCCAAGATTGGGGGGGTGGGTCCTACAATGAGCAGTTCTTC.

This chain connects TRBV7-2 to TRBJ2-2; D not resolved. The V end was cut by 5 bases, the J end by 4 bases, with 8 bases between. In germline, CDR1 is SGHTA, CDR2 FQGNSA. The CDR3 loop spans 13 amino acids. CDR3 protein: CASSRGPTGELFF. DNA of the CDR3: TGTGCCAGCAGCAGAGGCCCCACCGGGGAGCTGTTTTTT.

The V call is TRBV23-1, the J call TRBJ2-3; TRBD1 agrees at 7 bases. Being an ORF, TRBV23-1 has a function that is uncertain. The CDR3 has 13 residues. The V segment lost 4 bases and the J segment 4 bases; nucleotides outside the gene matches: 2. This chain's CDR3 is CASSPDRADTQYF. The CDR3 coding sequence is TGCGCCAGCAGTCCCGACAGGGCAGATACGCAGTATTTT.

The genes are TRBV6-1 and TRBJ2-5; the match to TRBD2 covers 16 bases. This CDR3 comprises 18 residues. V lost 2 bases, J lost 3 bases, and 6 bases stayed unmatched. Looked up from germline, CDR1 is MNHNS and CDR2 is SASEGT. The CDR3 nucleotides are TGTGCCAGCAGTGAACTCGGGACTAGCGGGGGGGCTAAAGAGACCCAGTACTTC. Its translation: CASSELGTSGGAKETQYF.

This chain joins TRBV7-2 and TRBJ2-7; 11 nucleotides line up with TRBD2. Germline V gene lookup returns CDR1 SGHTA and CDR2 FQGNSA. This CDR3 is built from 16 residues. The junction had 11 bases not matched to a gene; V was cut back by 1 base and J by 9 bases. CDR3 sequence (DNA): TGTGCCAGCAGCTTAGGTGCTAGCGGGGGGACTCGAGGGCAGTACTTC. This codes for CASSLGASGGTRGQYF.

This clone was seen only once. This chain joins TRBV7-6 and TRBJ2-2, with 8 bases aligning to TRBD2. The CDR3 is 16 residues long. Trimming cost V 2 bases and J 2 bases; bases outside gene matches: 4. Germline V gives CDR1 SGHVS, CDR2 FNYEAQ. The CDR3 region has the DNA TGTGCCAGCAGCTTATACGCGGGGGGAAACACCGGGGAGCTGTTTTTT. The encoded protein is CASSLYAGGNTGELFF.

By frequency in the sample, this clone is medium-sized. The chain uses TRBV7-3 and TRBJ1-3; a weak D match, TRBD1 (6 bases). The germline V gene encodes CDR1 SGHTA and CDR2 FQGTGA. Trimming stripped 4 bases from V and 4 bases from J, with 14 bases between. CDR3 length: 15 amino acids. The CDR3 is CASSSQAGAGNTIYF. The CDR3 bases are TGTGCCAGCAGCTCCCAGGCAGGGGCCGGAAACACCATATATTTT.

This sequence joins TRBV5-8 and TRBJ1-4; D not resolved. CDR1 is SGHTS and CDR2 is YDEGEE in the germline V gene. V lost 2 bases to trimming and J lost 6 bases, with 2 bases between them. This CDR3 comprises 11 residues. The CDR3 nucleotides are TGTGCCAGCAGCTTCGATGAAAAACTGTTTTTT. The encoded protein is CASSFDEKLFF.

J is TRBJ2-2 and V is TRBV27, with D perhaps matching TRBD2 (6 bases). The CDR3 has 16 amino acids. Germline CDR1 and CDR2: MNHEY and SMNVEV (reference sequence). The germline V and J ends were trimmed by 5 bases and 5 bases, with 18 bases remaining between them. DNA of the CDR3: TGTGCCAGCAGTCCACCCTCGGGAGTTTGGACCGGGGAGCTGTTTTTT. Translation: CASSPPSGVWTGELFF.

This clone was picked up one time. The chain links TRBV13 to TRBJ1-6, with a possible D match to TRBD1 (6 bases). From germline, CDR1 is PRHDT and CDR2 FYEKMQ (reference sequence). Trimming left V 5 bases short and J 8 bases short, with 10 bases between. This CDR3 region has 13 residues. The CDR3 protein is CASSQGQDSPLHF. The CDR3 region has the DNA TGTGCCAGCAGCCAGGGACAAGATTCACCCCTCCACTTT.